Sequencing of this TCR beta chain was carried out in a study of OX40 agonist ivuxolimab in advanced cancers. Turning to the overall study: Ivuxolimab, which targeted the costimulatory receptor OX40 (CD134), was an agonistic, fully human IgG2 monoclonal antibody. Of the 50 to 55 patients in dose escalation, about 20 had hepatocellular carcinoma, some 15 had melanoma, 9 had renal cell carcinoma and 9 had head and neck cancer. The point of sequencing TCRbeta in the periphery was to test whether ivuxolimab changed TCR sequence diversity and drove clonal T-cell expansion. Partial responses occurred in three dose-escalation patients, of whom one had hepatocellular carcinoma and two had cutaneous melanoma. Prior anti-PD-1, anti-PD-L1 or anti-CTLA-4 therapy was permitted, and checkpoint inhibitors had been received by less than 45% of dose-escalation patients. The monotherapy dose-escalation portion (N of about 49 patients) of the phase I ivuxolimab trial is reported in the paper. In the dose-escalation cohort, 82.7% of patients were male, and the mean age was about 55 years, with a range of about 23 to 85. Intravenous ivuxolimab was administered to patients every 2 weeks at six dose levels: 0.01, 0.1, 0.3, 1.5, 3 and 10 mg/kg. Overall results and qualifications from the work: Clonal expansion of both CD4+ and CD8+ blood T cells was observed from baseline to week 6 at doses 0.1 to 3.0 mg/kg. After ivuxolimab, more expanded clones were found on average in CD8+ T cells than in CD4+ T cells. Low levels of normalized T-cell clonal expansion were also shown by some nonresponding patients. In the 0.1-3.0 mg/kg groups, partial responders were among the patients with the lowest normalized peripheral clonal expansion, particularly in CD8+ T cells. The antigen specificity of the clonally expanded peripheral T cells was not determined.

Note on this clone: The antigen it binds to is not known. No much larger clone is present one base from it, and per-base qualities are unavailable.

Genomic DNA was isolated from the sorted cells so that the TCRbeta CDR3 region could be sequenced. The immunoSEQ Assay was used to sequence the TCRbeta CDR3 regions. TCRdb re-hosts the immuneACCESS table, in-frame sequences only. Its copies lack some clones; in the studies checked, an unresolved V gene accounts for under half of them, and the cause for the rest is not known. The sample table records about 45,000 clones; under 90% of these occur just once. The ten largest clones add up to less than 11% of the sample. The germline V gene encodes CDR1 GTSNPN and CDR2 SVGIG (reference sequence). Inclusive of the bounding cysteine and phenylalanine, the CDR3 is 15 residues long. Kept here is only the CDR3 DNA, which spans 45 bases and is read in frame from base 1. V loses 1 base at its end and J loses 1 base; junction bases beyond the gene matches: 1. The trial excluded patients who had a history of autoimmune disease or were on systemic immunosuppression. In every dose cohort, peripheral blood was drawn for TCR sequencing at baseline, cycle 4 day 1, and cycle 7 day 1. The samples were drawn from a first-in-human, open-label, multicenter phase I dose-escalation trial of ivuxolimab. Adults with locally advanced or metastatic head and neck squamous cell, hepatocellular, melanoma or renal cell carcinoma were enrolled in the trial. Before TCR sequencing, CD4+ T cells and CD8+ T cells from peripheral blood were sorted into separate populations.

Sequencing was performed on CD4+ or CD8+ T cells sorted from blood, taken in a trial of the OX40 agonist ivuxolimab. The V and J segments used are TRBV30 and TRBJ2-1, with 10 bases aligning to TRBD2. The clonotype comes from an adult with an advanced solid tumor such as melanoma, head and neck, liver or kidney cancer. This receptor carries the CDR3 CAWSELAGSYNEQFF. In nucleotide form, the sequence is TGTGCCTGGAGTGAACTAGCGGGATCCTACAATGAGCAGTTCTTC. Full variable domain (CDR3 extended with the reference TRBV30 and TRBJ2-1 proteins): SQTIHQWPATLVQPVGSPLSLECTVEGTSNPNLYWYRQAAGRGLQLLFYSVGIGQISSEVPQNLSASRPQDRQFILSSKKLLLSDSGFYLCAWSELAGSYNEQFFGPGTRLTVL.